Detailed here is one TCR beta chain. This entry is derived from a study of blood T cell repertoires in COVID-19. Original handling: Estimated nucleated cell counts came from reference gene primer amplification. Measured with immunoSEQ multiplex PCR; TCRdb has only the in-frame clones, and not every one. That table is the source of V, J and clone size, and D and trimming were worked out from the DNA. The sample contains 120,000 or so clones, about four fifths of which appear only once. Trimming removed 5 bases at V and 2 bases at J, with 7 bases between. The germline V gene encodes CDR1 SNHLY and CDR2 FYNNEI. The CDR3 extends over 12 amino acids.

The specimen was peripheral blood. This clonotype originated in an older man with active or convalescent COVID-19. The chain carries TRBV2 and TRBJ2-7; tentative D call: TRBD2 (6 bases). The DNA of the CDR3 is TGTGCCAGCAGTCGGGGGACCTACGAGCAGTACTTC. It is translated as CASSRGTYEQYF.